This T cell receptor (beta chain) was sequenced during a study of T cells after somatic rescue of genetic block. Assay used: immunoSEQ multiplex PCR; TCRdb lists only in-frame clones, some missing. The sample shows 60,000 to 75,000 clones, around 92% of them seen only once. J lost 0 bases, V lost 0 bases, and 10 bases had no gene match. Looked up from germline, CDR1 is SGDLS and CDR2 is YYNGEE. This CDR3 has 18 amino acids. This chain joins TRBV9 and TRBJ2-3, with 7 bases matching TRBD2. The sample taken for sequencing was peripheral blood mononuclear cells (PBMCs). This TCR came from a man between 40 and 49 years old. CDR3 sequence: CASSVGYMGGLSTDTQYF. The CDR3 DNA reads as TGTGCCAGCAGCGTAGGGTATATGGGGGGACTAAGCACAGATACGCAGTATTTT.